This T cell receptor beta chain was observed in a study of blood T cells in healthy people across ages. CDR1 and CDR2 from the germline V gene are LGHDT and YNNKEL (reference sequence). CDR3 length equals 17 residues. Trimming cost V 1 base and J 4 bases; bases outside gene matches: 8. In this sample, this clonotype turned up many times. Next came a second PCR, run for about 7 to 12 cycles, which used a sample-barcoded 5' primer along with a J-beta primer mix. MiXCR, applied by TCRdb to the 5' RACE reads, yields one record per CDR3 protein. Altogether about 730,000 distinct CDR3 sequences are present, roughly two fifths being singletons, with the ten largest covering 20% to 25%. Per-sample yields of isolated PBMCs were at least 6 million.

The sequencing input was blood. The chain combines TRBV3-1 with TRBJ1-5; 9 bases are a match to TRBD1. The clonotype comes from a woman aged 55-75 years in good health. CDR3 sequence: CASSQGTGTGRNQPQHF. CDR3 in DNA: TGTGCCAGCAGCCAAGGCACCGGGACAGGGAGAAATCAGCCCCAGCATTTT.